These 7 T cell receptor beta chains were sequenced from one sample in a study of cytotoxic CD8 clonotypes in ibrutinib-treated CLL (dated by TCRdb to about 2021). Library creation used the immunoSEQ multiplex PCR assay. In its TCRdb copy, this immuneACCESS table keeps in-frame sequences only and misses some clones. Where compared with another copy, unresolved V genes explain less than half of these, and the others have no known cause. The sample yields approximately 160,000 clones; approximately 90% were counted once. The ten largest account for approximately 3% of the sample. The meaning of the sample's time point label: progressive disease on ibrutinib. The starting material was PBMCs, obtained at disease progression, from a patient treated with ibrutinib. Every receptor here comes from a human donor with chronic lymphocytic leukemia.

This chain joins TRBV10-3 and TRBJ1-4, with 7 bases aligning to TRBD1. The germline CDR1 and CDR2 sequences are ENHRY and SYGVKD. The V and J ends lost 5 bases and 5 bases, in that order; junction bases with no gene match: 11. The CDR3 extends over 16 amino acids. The CDR3 DNA reads as TGTGCCATCAGTCCATCGACAGGGATAAGAAATGAAAAACTGTTTTTT. This sequence encodes CAISPSTGIRNEKLFF.

V is TRBV6-5 and J is TRBJ1-1; a possible D gene is TRBD1 (5 bases). Germline CDR1 reads MNHEY; CDR2 reads SVGAGI. V was shortened by 6 bases and J by 2 bases, with 13 bases between the two germline ends. This CDR3 is built from 14 residues. The CDR3 loop is CASRDITRNTEAFF. Here the CDR3 DNA reads TGTGCCAGCAGGGACATTACACGAAACACTGAAGCTTTCTTT.

The V call is TRBV18, the J call TRBJ2-1; TRBD2 aligns across 7 bases. V shed 3 bases, J shed 8 bases, and the junction held 16 bases outside the gene matches. The CDR3 covers 17 residues. Germline V gene sequence: CDR1 KGHSH, CDR2 LQKENI. The CDR3 region has the DNA TGTGCCAGCTCACCCACACCGGTTGGCGGGAGTAACCATGAGCAGTTCTTC. It encodes CASSPTPVGGSNHEQFF.

The CDR3 reads CASSLRAGFSGYTF. The DNA for the CDR3 is TGTGCCAGCAGCTTAAGGGCGGGGTTTAGCGGCTACACCTTC. The V gene is TRBV7-6, the J gene TRBJ1-2; D is ambiguous. With 2 bases removed from V and 8 bases from J, the gap between germline ends came to 15 bases. Germline-derived CDR1 and CDR2 are SGHVS and FNYEAQ. CDR3 length: 14 residues.

This chain joins TRBV4-2 and TRBJ2-1; a weak D match, TRBD2 (5 bases). This CDR3 is built from 15 residues. Trimming took 1 base from V and 3 from J, leaving 10 bases between them. Germline values: CDR1 LGHNA, CDR2 YNFKEQ. The CDR3 region has the DNA TGTGCCAGCAGCCAAGCGGAGCGGAACTACAATGAGCAGTTCTTC. It yields the protein CASSQAERNYNEQFF.

The chain employs TRBV2 and TRBJ2-7, with 8 bases fitting TRBD2. V lost 6 bases, J lost 2 bases, and 0 bases stayed unmatched. CDR1 and CDR2 from the germline V gene are SNHLY and FYNNEI. The CDR3 totals 12 residues. CDR3 coding DNA: TGTGCCAGCAGGGGACTAGCCTACGAGCAGTACTTC. It encodes CASRGLAYEQYF. The full variable domain, its missing parts supplied by reference TRBV2 and TRBJ2-7, is EPEVTQTPSHQVTQMGQEVILRCVPISNHLYFYWYRQILGQKVEFLVSFYNNEISEKSEIFDDQFSVERPDGSNFTLKIRSTKLEDSAMYFCASRGLAYEQYFGPGTRLTVT.

This clone was observed a few times. The V and J genes are TRBV7-3 and TRBJ2-3, with D possibly matching TRBD2 (5 bases). Germline V CDR1 and CDR2: SGHTA, FQGTGA. This CDR3 comprises 14 residues. V lost 0 bases to trimming and J lost 6 bases, with 10 bases between them. CDR3 sequence reads: CASSLTGGGDTQYF. DNA for the CDR3: TGTGCCAGCAGCTTAACAGGAGGTGGGGATACGCAGTATTTT.